Presented here are 30 T cell receptor beta chains from one specimen sequenced in a study of blood T cell repertoires in COVID-19. The table came from immunoSEQ multiplex PCR; TCRdb's copy has only in-frame clones and leaves some out. The profile covers 340,000 or so clones, with approximately 83% appearing a single time and about 4% taken by the ten largest. The sample comprised PBMCs or T cells enriched from blood (not recorded which). These receptors came from a middle-aged woman with acute COVID-19.

V gene TRBV7-3 combines with J gene TRBJ2-7; TRBD2 might be the D (5 bases). Trimming removed 1 base from V and 6 bases from J, with 13 bases in between. This CDR3 has 14 amino acids. Germline values: CDR1 SGHTA, CDR2 FQGTGA. In DNA, the CDR3 is TGTGCCAGCAGCTTAAGTGCGGGCCTGGGCGAGCAGTACTTC. Residues: CASSLSAGLGEQYF.

The chain employs TRBV3-1 (or the pseudogene TRBV3-2) and TRBJ1-2; D not resolved. CDR1 and CDR2 (germline): LGHDT, YNNKEL (reference sequence). There are 16 residues in the CDR3. The germline V and J ends were trimmed by 4 bases and 4 bases, with 19 bases remaining between them. The CDR3 DNA sequence: TGTGCCAGCAGCCCGACCTTCGCGGGCAACGCCTATGGCTACACCTTC. It is translated as CASSPTFAGNAYGYTF.

Details on this clone: The same CDR3 also results from other DNA sequences found in this sample. The chain has TRBV19 and TRBJ1-5; 7 bases map to TRBD1. There are 15 residues in the CDR3. CDR1 and CDR2 (germline): LNHDA, SQIVND (reference sequence). The V and J ends lost 0 bases and 3 bases, in that order; junction bases with no gene match: 2. The CDR3 region is CASSIEGGPNQPQHF. Written as DNA, the CDR3 is TGTGCCAGTAGTATAGAAGGGGGCCCCAATCAGCCCCAGCATTTT.

This chain joins TRBV3-1 (or the pseudogene TRBV3-2) and TRBJ2-5, with D maybe TRBD2 (7 bases). The CDR3 is 18 amino acids. V dropped 4 bases and J dropped 0 bases, with 21 bases sitting between them. The V gene's germline CDR1 is LGHDT and CDR2 YNNKEL (reference sequence). CDR3 protein: CASSPPRSAGAYQETQYF. In nucleotides, the CDR3 is TGTGCCAGCAGCCCTCCAAGATCGGCGGGGGCGTACCAAGAGACCCAGTACTTC.

In its sample, this clone was seen a few times. The chain links TRBV6-1 to TRBJ2-7; tentative D call: TRBD1 (6 bases). The V gene lost 0 bases and the J gene lost 4 bases, with 10 bases spanning the gap. CDR1 and CDR2 (germline): MNHNS, SASEGT. This CDR3 comprises 14 residues. The CDR3 nucleotides read TGTGCCAGCAGTGAAGCGCATGGACAGTACGAGCAGTACTTC. This sequence encodes CASSEAHGQYEQYF.

The chain uses TRBV27 and TRBJ1-5; no firm D call. Germline CDR1 MNHEY, CDR2 SMNVEV (reference sequence). The CDR3 totals 15 residues. The V and J ends lost 0 bases and 0 bases respectively, with 6 bases between them. The CDR3: CASSLSSNSNQPQHF. The CDR3 bases are TGTGCCAGCAGTTTATCCAGTAATAGCAATCAGCCCCAGCATTTT.

The rearrangement links TRBV7-9 to TRBJ2-5, with D hard to call. V was clipped by 7 bases and J by 0 bases, with 12 bases between them. The length of the CDR3 is 14 residues. Germline V CDR1 and CDR2: SEHNR, FQNEAQ (reference sequence). CDR3 bases: TGTGCCAGCAAATACTACTCATACCAAGAGACCCAGTACTTC. This encodes CASKYYSYQETQYF. The variable domain in full, with the rest retrieved from reference TRBV7-9 and TRBJ2-5, is DTGVSQNPRHKITKRGQNVTFRCDPISEHNRLYWYRQTLGQGPEFLTYFQNEAQLEKSRLLSDRFSAERPKGSFSTLEIQRTEQGDSAMYLCASKYYSYQETQYFGPGTRLLVL.

This clone appeared a few times. The chain is built from TRBV6-5 and TRBJ1-1; D is uncertain. The CDR3 contains 14 residues. V lost 6 bases and J 0 bases, leaving 11 bases between the germline ends. CDR1 is MNHEY and CDR2 is SVGAGI in the germline V gene. As DNA, the CDR3 is TGTGCCAGCAGGAATTATGAGGTGAACACTGAAGCTTTCTTT. Protein sequence: CASRNYEVNTEAFF.

This rearrangement joins TRBV9 to TRBJ2-3; TRBD1 aligns across 11 bases. The germline V gene encodes CDR1 SGDLS and CDR2 YYNGEE. This CDR3 spans 17 amino acids. With 0 bases clipped from V and 5 bases from J, the junction kept 8 bases outside the gene matches. CDR3: CASSVGVTGQGGDTQYF. The CDR3 DNA is TGTGCCAGCAGCGTAGGAGTTACGGGACAGGGGGGAGATACGCAGTATTTT.

The J gene is TRBJ1-4, the V gene TRBV7-2, with D maybe TRBD1 (6 bases). There are 17 residues in the CDR3. Germline lookup yields CDR1 SGHTA and CDR2 FQGNSA. V was clipped by 2 bases and J by 1 base, with 14 bases between them. CDR3 sequence (DNA): TGTGCCAGCAGCTTAATAAGGGGGAGGGGAACTAATGAAAAACTGTTTTTT. Its translation: CASSLIRGRGTNEKLFF.

The chain employs TRBV12-3 or TRBV12-4 and TRBJ2-5; 8 nucleotides match TRBD2. The trim removed 5 bases at V and 5 bases at J, leaving 4 bases unmatched. CDR3 length: 13 amino acids. This CDR3 is CASSPGLVETQYF. The CDR3 DNA reads as TGTGCCAGCAGTCCGGGACTAGTGGAGACCCAGTACTTC.

This clone occurred once. The chain has TRBV28 and TRBJ2-3; 7 positions agree with TRBD1. The V segment lost 3 bases and the J segment 3 bases; nucleotides outside the gene matches: 9. The germline V gene encodes CDR1 MDHEN and CDR2 SYDVKM. The CDR3 extends over 16 amino acids. The CDR3 DNA reads as TGTGCCAGCAGTTTGAGGGGGCGCATGAGGACAGATACGCAGTATTTT. It specifies CASSLRGRMRTDTQYF. Using reference TRBV28 and TRBJ2-3 for the parts outside the CDR3, the full variable domain is DVKVTQSSRYLVKRTGEKVFLECVQDMDHENMFWYRQDPGLGLRLIYFSYDVKMKEKGDIPEGYSVSREKKERFSLILESASTNQTSMYLCASSLRGRMRTDTQYFGPGTRLTVL.

The chain recombines TRBV10-3 with TRBJ1-5, with 9 bases aligning to TRBD1. This CDR3 comprises 16 residues. The junction had 8 bases not matched to a gene; V was cut back by 8 bases and J by 0 bases. In germline, CDR1 is ENHRY, CDR2 SYGVKD. The CDR3 bases are TGTGCCATCGGCAATGGACAGGGGAGTAGCAATCAGCCCCAGCATTTT. It encodes CAIGNGQGSSNQPQHF.

The rearrangement joins TRBV7-3 to TRBJ2-2; the match to TRBD1 covers 8 bases. The CDR3 is made up of 17 amino acids. Germline V gene sequence: CDR1 SGHTA, CDR2 FQGTGA. Trimming cost V 5 bases and J 4 bases; bases outside gene matches: 12. CDR3 amino acids: CASSPNAYRGSTGELFF. The CDR3 coding sequence is TGTGCCAGCAGCCCAAACGCCTACAGGGGGAGCACCGGGGAGCTGTTTTTT. The variable domain in full, completed from reference TRBV7-3 and TRBJ2-2, reads GAGVSQTPSNKVTEKGKYVELRCDPISGHTALYWYRQSLGQGPEFLIYFQGTGAADDSGLPNDRFFAVRPEGSVSTLKIQRTERGDSAVYLCASSPNAYRGSTGELFFGEGSRLTVL.

The V call is TRBV28, the J call TRBJ1-2; 9 bases fit TRBD1. Germline values: CDR1 MDHEN, CDR2 SYDVKM. After removal of 5 bases from V and 7 bases from J, the junction contained 11 bases not matched to a gene. The CDR3 has 15 amino acids. CDR3 in amino acids: CASSITGQGNVGYTF. DNA for the CDR3: TGTGCCAGCAGTATAACGGGACAGGGAAATGTTGGCTACACCTTC.

The chain employs TRBV4-1 and TRBJ1-2; the match to TRBD1 covers 9 bases. V lost 0 bases, J lost 8 bases, and 13 bases stayed unmatched. Germline loops: CDR1 MGHRA, CDR2 YSYEKL. This CDR3 is 17 amino acids long. The CDR3 DNA is TGCGCCAGCAGCCAAGATCGGACAGGGGCCACTGGCGACGGCTACACCTTC. Translated: CASSQDRTGATGDGYTF.

This clone was observed a single time. The chain couples TRBV7-8 to TRBJ2-7, with TRBD1 identical over 9 bases. After removal of 4 bases from V and 2 bases from J, the junction contained 6 bases not matched to a gene. Per the germline V gene, CDR1 is SGHVS and CDR2 is FQNEAQ. This CDR3 is built from 15 residues. CDR3 protein: CASSSSGTGTYEQYF. DNA of the CDR3: TGTGCCAGCAGCTCATCCGGGACAGGGACCTACGAGCAGTACTTC.

The V gene is TRBV4-2, the J gene TRBJ2-3; 7 nucleotides match TRBD2. Trimming at V came to 1 base and at J to 5 bases, leaving 0 bases not matched to a gene. Germline CDR1 is LGHNA and CDR2 is YNFKEQ. The CDR3 runs 13 residues. DNA of the CDR3: TGTGCCAGCAGCCAAGGGGAGGGAGATACGCAGTATTTT. This encodes CASSQGEGDTQYF.

The rearrangement joins TRBV7-8 to TRBJ2-7; no firm D call. The CDR3 has 13 residues. Germline V gives CDR1 SGHVS, CDR2 FQNEAQ. The V end was cut by 6 bases, the J end by 0 bases, with 9 bases between. In DNA form, the CDR3 reads TGTGCCAGCAGTCTACCCGCCTCCTACGAGCAGTACTTC. Amino acid sequence: CASSLPASYEQYF.

The chain links TRBV5-1 to TRBJ2-1; 9 bases map to TRBD2. V was clipped by 3 bases and J by 2 bases; unmatched bases: 3. Looked up from germline, CDR1 is SGHRS and CDR2 is YFSETQ. The CDR3 sequence is 15 residues long. The CDR3 coding sequence is TGCGCCAGCAGCTCACTAGCGGGTACCTACAATGAGCAGTTCTTC. This sequence encodes CASSSLAGTYNEQFF.

This clone came up once. J is TRBJ2-3 and V is TRBV5-1; 9 nucleotides align to TRBD1. The CDR3 is made up of 15 amino acids. Germline V gene data show CDR1 as SGHRS and CDR2 as YFSETQ. After removal of 4 bases from V and 1 base from J, the junction contained 4 bases not matched to a gene. The CDR3 nucleotides read TGCGCCAGCAGCAAGAGGACAGGGGGCACAGATACGCAGTATTTT. Protein product: CASSKRTGGTDTQYF.

V gene TRBV10-3 combines with J gene TRBJ2-2, with 11 bases matching TRBD2. Trimming removed 8 bases from V and 4 bases from J; junction bases left unmatched: 12. The CDR3 spans 17 residues. Germline V gene data show CDR1 as ENHRY and CDR2 as SYGVKD. As DNA, the CDR3 is TGTGCCATCGGACGCAGGGTTACTAGCGGGAGCACCGGGGAGCTGTTTTTT. Residues: CAIGRRVTSGSTGELFF.

The chain employs TRBV19 and TRBJ2-6; possible D gene TRBD1, 6 bases. Germline CDR1 and CDR2: LNHDA and SQIVND (reference sequence). V lost 6 bases to trimming and J lost 3 bases, with 15 bases between them. This CDR3 region has 16 residues. The DNA for the CDR3 is TGTGCCAGTAGATATCTTCTAGGGGGTGGGGCCAACGTCCTGACTTTC. It yields the protein CASRYLLGGGANVLTF. Combining the CDR3 with reference TRBV19 and TRBJ2-6 gives the whole variable domain DGGITQSPKYLFRKEGQNVTLSCEQNLNHDAMYWYRQDPGQGLRLIYYSQIVNDFQKGDIAEGYSVSREKKESFPLTVTSAQKNPTAFYLCASRYLLGGGANVLTFGAGSRLTVL.

The chain uses TRBV20-1 and TRBJ2-2, with 9 bases aligning to TRBD1. The CDR3 runs 14 residues. V lost 3 bases to trimming and J lost 7 bases; unmatched junction nucleotides: 6. The germline V gene encodes CDR1 DFQATT and CDR2 SNEGSKA (reference sequence). In nucleotides, the CDR3 is TGCAGTGCTAGTCGGACAGGGGTTATCGGGGAGCTGTTTTTT. Encoded protein: CSASRTGVIGELFF.

The rearrangement uses TRBV19 and TRBJ1-1; TRBD1 aligns across 9 bases. The length of the CDR3 is 14 residues. Germline V lookup: CDR1 LNHDA, CDR2 SQIVND (reference sequence). J gave up 3 bases and V 5 bases, and 4 bases lay outside the gene matches. The CDR3 reads CASSPRDRDTEAFF. In DNA, the CDR3 is TGTGCCAGTAGTCCCCGGGACAGGGACACTGAAGCTTTCTTT.

The chain employs TRBV3-1 (or the pseudogene TRBV3-2) and TRBJ1-6, with D maybe TRBD1 (5 bases). This CDR3 is built from 15 residues. Germline CDR1 and CDR2: LGHDT and YNNKEL (reference sequence). Trimming cost V 4 bases and J 1 base, with 8 bases left between them. The CDR3: CASSPDSSYNSPLHF. CDR3 in DNA: TGTGCCAGCAGCCCCGACAGTTCCTATAATTCACCCCTCCACTTT.

The V call is TRBV20-1, the J call TRBJ2-5; D is unclear. This CDR3 is 11 amino acids long. Germline V lookup: CDR1 DFQATT, CDR2 SNEGSKA (reference sequence). Trimming cost V 5 bases and J 5 bases, with 9 bases left between them. This chain's CDR3 is CSAYIPETQYF. The CDR3 nucleotides read TGCAGTGCTTACATTCCGGAGACCCAGTACTTC.

V usage is TRBV24-1 and J usage is TRBJ2-7; a possible D gene is TRBD1 (5 bases). With 4 bases removed from V and 0 bases from J, the gap between germline ends came to 9 bases. This CDR3 contains 14 residues. CDR1 KGHDR and CDR2 SFDVKD come from the germline V gene. CDR3 amino acids: CATSDRASSYEQYF. In DNA form, the CDR3 reads TGTGCCACCAGTGACAGGGCCTCCTCCTACGAGCAGTACTTC.

The chain employs TRBV12-3 or TRBV12-4 and TRBJ1-5; D is perhaps TRBD1 (5 bases). Trimming left V 5 bases short and J 7 bases short, with 12 bases between. The CDR3 has 13 residues. CDR3 coding DNA: TGTGCCAGCAGTCCCGCGGGGGGACAGCCCCAGCATTTT. This sequence encodes CASSPAGGQPQHF.

This clone was recorded only once. V and J are TRBV23-1 and TRBJ1-4; D gene uncertain. TRBV23-1 is classed as an ORF, of uncertain function. CDR3 length equals 14 residues. Trimming shortened V by 4 bases and J by 8 bases, and 14 bases separated the two germline ends. CDR3 DNA: TGCGCCAGCAGTCGAGGCCGCCATGTGGAAAAACTGTTTTTT. It specifies CASSRGRHVEKLFF.